This T cell receptor (beta chain) is from a study of T cell responses to AZD1222 COVID-19 vaccine. Whole-study results and caveats: Of the AZD1222 recipients, only five to seven were seropositive at baseline. Clonal diversity was possibly underestimated, and the donors were mostly white British, with more females.

The method was immunoSEQ multiplex PCR; TCRdb's version includes in-frame clones alone and lacks a portion of them. Here the sample spans about 88,000 clones, approximately 90% being singletons. Concerning this clone: The antigen is unknown.

The germline V and J ends were trimmed by 1 base and 7 bases, with 17 bases remaining between them. Looked up from germline, CDR1 is SGHAT and CDR2 is FQNNGV. CDR3 size: 16 residues. The origin of this receptor is an adult in good health. The V and J genes are TRBV11-2 and TRBJ2-1, with D tentatively TRBD1 or TRBD2 (5 bases each). Sample: peripheral blood, taken on day 0 of MenACWY control vaccination. The CDR3 is CASSLAGTKMGNEQFF. The CDR3 nucleotides are TGTGCCAGCAGCTTAGCCGGGACCAAGATGGGGAATGAGCAGTTCTTC. Combining the CDR3 with reference TRBV11-2 and TRBJ2-1 gives the whole variable domain EAGVAQSPRYKIIEKRQSVAFWCNPISGHATLYWYQQILGQGPKLLIQFQNNGVVDDSQLPKDRFSAERLKGVDSTLKIQPAKLEDSAVYLCASSLAGTKMGNEQFFGPGTRLTVL.